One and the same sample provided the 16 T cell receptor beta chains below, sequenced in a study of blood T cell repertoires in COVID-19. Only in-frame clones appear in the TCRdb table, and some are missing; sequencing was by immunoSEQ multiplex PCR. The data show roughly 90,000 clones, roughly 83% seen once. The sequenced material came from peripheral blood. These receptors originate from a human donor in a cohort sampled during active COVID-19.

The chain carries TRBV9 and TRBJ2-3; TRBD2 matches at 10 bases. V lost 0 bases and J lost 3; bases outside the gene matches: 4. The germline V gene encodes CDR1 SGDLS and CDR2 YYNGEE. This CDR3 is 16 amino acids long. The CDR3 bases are TGTGCCAGCAGCGTAGGTCCTAGCGGGGGAACAGATACGCAGTATTTT. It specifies CASSVGPSGGTDTQYF.

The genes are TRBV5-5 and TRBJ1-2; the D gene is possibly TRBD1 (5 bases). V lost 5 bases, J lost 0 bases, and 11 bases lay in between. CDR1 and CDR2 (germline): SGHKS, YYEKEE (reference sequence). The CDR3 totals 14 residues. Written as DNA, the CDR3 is TGTGCCAGCAGTAAAGACAGAGCTAACTATGGCTACACCTTC. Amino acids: CASSKDRANYGYTF.

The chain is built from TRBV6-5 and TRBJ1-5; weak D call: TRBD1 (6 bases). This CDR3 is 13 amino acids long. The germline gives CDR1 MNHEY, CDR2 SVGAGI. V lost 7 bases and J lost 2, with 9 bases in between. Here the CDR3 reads CASTGGRNQPQHF. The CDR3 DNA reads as TGTGCCAGCACGGGGGGGCGCAATCAGCCCCAGCATTTT.

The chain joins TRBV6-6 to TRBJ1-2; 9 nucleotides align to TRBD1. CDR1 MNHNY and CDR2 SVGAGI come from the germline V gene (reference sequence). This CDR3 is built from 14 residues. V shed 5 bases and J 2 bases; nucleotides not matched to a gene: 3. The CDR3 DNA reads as TGTGCCAGCAGTAGGGACAGGGCCAACTATGGCTACACCTTC. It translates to CASSRDRANYGYTF.

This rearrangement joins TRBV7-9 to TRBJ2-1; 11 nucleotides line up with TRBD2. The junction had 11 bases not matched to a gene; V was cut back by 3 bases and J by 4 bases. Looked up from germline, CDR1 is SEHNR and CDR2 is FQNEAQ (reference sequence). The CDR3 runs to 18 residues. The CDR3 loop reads CASSFRSPGLAAYNEQFF. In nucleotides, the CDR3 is TGTGCCAGCAGCTTCCGGTCCCCGGGACTAGCGGCTTACAATGAGCAGTTCTTC.

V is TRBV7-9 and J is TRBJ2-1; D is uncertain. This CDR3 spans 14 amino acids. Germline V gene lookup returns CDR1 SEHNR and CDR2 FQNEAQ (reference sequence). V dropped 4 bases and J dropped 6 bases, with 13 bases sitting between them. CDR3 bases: TGTGCCAGCAGCTCCGGTCAGCGCGTCAATGAGCAGTTCTTC. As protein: CASSSGQRVNEQFF.

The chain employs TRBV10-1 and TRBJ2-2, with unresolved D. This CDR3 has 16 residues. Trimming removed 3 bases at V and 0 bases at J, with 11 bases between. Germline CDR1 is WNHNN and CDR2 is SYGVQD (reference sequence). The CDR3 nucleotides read TGCGCCAGCAGTGATGGAGAATTACCGAACACCGGGGAGCTGTTTTTT. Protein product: CASSDGELPNTGELFF.

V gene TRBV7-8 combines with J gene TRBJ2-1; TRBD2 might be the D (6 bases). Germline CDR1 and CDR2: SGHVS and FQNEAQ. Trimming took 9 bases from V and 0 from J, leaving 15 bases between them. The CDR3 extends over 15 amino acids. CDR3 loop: CASLPGDLSYNEQFF. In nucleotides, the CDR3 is TGTGCCAGTCTTCCGGGGGATCTCTCCTACAATGAGCAGTTCTTC. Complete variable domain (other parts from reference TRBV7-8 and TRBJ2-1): GAGVSQSPRYKVAKRGQDVALRCDPISGHVSLFWYQQALGQGPEFLTYFQNEAQLDKSGLPSDRFFAERPEGSVSTLKIQRTQQEDSAVYLCASLPGDLSYNEQFFGPGTRLTVL.

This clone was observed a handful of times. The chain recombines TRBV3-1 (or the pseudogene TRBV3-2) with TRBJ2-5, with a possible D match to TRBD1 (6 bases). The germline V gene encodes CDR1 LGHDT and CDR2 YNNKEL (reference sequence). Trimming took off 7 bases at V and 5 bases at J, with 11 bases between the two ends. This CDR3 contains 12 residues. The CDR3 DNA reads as TGTGCCAGCATCAAACAGGGCGAGACCCAGTACTTC. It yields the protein CASIKQGETQYF.

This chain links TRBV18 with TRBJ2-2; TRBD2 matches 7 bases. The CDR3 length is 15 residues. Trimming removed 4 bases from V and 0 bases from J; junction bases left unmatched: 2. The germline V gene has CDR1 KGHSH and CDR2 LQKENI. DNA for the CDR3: TGTGCCAGCTCACTCACTAGCGCGAACACCGGGGAGCTGTTTTTT. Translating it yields CASSLTSANTGELFF.

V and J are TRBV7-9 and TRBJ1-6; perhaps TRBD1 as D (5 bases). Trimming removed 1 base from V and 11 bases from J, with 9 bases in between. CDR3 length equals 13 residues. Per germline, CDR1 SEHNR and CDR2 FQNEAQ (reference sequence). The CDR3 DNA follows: TGTGCCAGCAGCTTAGTTACAGGCGCACCCCTCCACTTT. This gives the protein CASSLVTGAPLHF.

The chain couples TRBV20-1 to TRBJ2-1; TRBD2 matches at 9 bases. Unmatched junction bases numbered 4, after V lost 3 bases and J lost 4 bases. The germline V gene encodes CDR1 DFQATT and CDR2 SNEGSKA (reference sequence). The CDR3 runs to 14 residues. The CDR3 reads CSASLAGPYNEQFF. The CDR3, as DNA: TGCAGTGCTAGTCTAGCGGGGCCATACAATGAGCAGTTCTTC.

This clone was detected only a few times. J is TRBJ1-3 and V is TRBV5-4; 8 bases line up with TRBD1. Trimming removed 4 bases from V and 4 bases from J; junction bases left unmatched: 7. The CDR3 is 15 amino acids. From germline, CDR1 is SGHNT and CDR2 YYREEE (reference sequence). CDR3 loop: CASSQDRGTGNTIYF. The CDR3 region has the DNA TGTGCCAGCAGCCAAGACAGGGGTACAGGAAACACCATATATTTT.

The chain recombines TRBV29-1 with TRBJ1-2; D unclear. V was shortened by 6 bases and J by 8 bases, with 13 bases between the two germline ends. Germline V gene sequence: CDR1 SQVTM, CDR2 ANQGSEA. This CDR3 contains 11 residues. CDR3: CSVSRTQGYTF. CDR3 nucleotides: TGCAGCGTGTCGAGGACTCAGGGCTACACCTTC.

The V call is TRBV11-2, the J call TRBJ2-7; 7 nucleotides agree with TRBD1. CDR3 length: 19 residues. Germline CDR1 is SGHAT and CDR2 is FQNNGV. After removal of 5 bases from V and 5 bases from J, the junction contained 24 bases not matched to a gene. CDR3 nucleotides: TGTGCCAGCAGCAACCCCCGGACGGTTCTGACAGGGTCATACAACGAGCAGTACTTC. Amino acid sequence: CASSNPRTVLTGSYNEQYF.

CDR3 nucleotides: TGTGCCAGCAGCCCCCGAAAGGGGGGGCAGCCCCAGCATTTT. It yields the protein CASSPRKGGQPQHF. This chain joins TRBV7-2 and TRBJ1-5; a weak D match, TRBD1 (6 bases). Germline CDR1 is SGHTA and CDR2 is FQGNSA. Trimming removed 5 bases at V and 7 bases at J, with 15 bases between. The CDR3 sequence is 14 residues long.